This TCR beta chain was found in a study of T-cell reconstitution after alpha-beta-depleted transplantation in children. About this clonotype: With a much larger clone just one base away, this may be a read error.

The library targeted TCRbeta and was prepared with unique molecular identifiers. TCRdb re-called the PCR reads through MiXCR, storing one row per CDR3 protein. Of 150,000 to 250,000 distinct CDR3 sequences listed, more than 14% are singletons. V shed 3 bases, J shed 3 bases, and the junction held 5 bases outside the gene matches. The CDR3 is made up of 14 amino acids. The clonotype originates from a human donor who donated a stem cell graft to a child with acute lymphoblastic leukemia. This chain joins TRBV12-3 or TRBV12-4 and TRBJ2-7, with 7 bases fitting TRBD2. The source was PBMCs from the stem cell graft donor, collected from the stem cell graft. CDR3 coding DNA: TGTGCCAGCAGTTTCCCCGGGAGGTACTACGAGCAGTACTTC. Its protein product is CASSFPGRYYEQYF.